Below are 26 T cell receptor beta chains sequenced from a single sample in a study of shared clonotypes between healthy human individuals. Naive CD8 isolation took CD45RO-negative cells positively selected for CCR7 and excluded terminally differentiated effector memory CD45RA+ cells. The method was immunoSEQ multiplex PCR; TCRdb's version includes in-frame clones alone and lacks a portion of them. Of roughly 1,800,000 clones listed, 85% to 95% are singletons. Sequences were obtained from naive CD8+ T cells sorted from blood. The receptor source for this set is a man younger than 35 in good health.

The CDR3 region has the DNA TGCGCCAGCAGGCCTAGGAGCGGCACTGAAGCTTTCTTT. Amino acid sequence: CASRPRSGTEAFF. This chain joins TRBV4-1 and TRBJ1-1; D ambiguous. The CDR3 is made up of 13 amino acids. Deletions cut 6 bases from V and 4 bases from J, with 12 bases between. Germline V gives CDR1 MGHRA, CDR2 YSYEKL.

The genes are TRBV4-2 and TRBJ2-3, with TRBD1 matching over 10 bases. The CDR3 totals 16 residues. Per the germline V gene, CDR1 is LGHNA and CDR2 is YNFKEQ. Trimming at V came to 5 bases and at J to 0 bases, leaving 5 bases not matched to a gene. CDR3 bases: TGTGCCAGCAGCAGCGGACAGGGGGGAAGCACAGATACGCAGTATTTT. It yields the protein CASSSGQGGSTDTQYF.

The rearrangement joins TRBV2 to TRBJ2-5, with TRBD1 matching over 7 bases. The J segment lost 6 bases and the V segment lost 11 bases, leaving 9 bases of the junction unmatched. The CDR3 contains 12 residues. CDR1 and CDR2 (germline): SNHLY, FYNNEI. CDR3 sequence reads: CAQEGTEKTQYF. Written as DNA, the CDR3 is TGTGCCCAAGAGGGGACAGAGAAGACCCAGTACTTC.

V and J are TRBV11-2 and TRBJ2-5, with TRBD1 matching 10 bases. With V trimmed by 3 bases and J by 0 bases, 4 bases remained unmatched. There are 16 residues in the CDR3. Germline V gene data show CDR1 as SGHAT and CDR2 as FQNNGV. The CDR3 is CASSFIGTGDQETQYF. The CDR3 DNA is TGTGCCAGCAGCTTTATTGGGACAGGGGACCAAGAGACCCAGTACTTC.

The chain recombines TRBV5-1 with TRBJ2-1; TRBD1 matches 10 bases. After removal of 4 bases from V and 4 bases from J, the junction contained 5 bases not matched to a gene. The germline V gene encodes CDR1 SGHRS and CDR2 YFSETQ. The CDR3 length is 15 residues. The CDR3 sequence: CASSIRDRGYNEQFF. For the CDR3, the DNA is TGCGCCAGCAGCATCCGGGACAGGGGTTACAATGAGCAGTTCTTC.

The rearrangement joins TRBV15 to TRBJ2-2; D may be TRBD2 (6 bases). Trimming shortened V by 8 bases and J by 2 bases, and 12 bases separated the two germline ends. This CDR3 has 14 amino acids. From germline, CDR1 is LNHNV and CDR2 YYDKDF (reference sequence). The CDR3 here is CATRKLANTGELFF. The DNA of the CDR3 is TGTGCCACCCGAAAACTAGCTAACACCGGGGAGCTGTTTTTT.

The sample holds one count of this clone. V and J are TRBV13 and TRBJ2-3, with D possibly TRBD2 on 5 matching bases. The V gene lost 1 base and the J gene lost 6 bases, with 17 bases spanning the gap. Germline V CDR1 and CDR2: PRHDT, FYEKMQ (reference sequence). The CDR3 contains 16 residues. DNA for the CDR3: TGTGCCAGCAGCTTAGTTTCCCCCGGTACGGGGGATACGCAGTATTTT. It is translated as CASSLVSPGTGDTQYF.

A word on this clone: The same CDR3 is also encoded by other DNA sequences in this sample. The chain couples TRBV27 to TRBJ1-2, with 11 bases aligning to TRBD1. CDR3 length: 14 amino acids. Trimming at V came to 6 bases and at J to 7 bases, leaving 7 bases not matched to a gene. Germline V gene sequence: CDR1 MNHEY, CDR2 SMNVEV (reference sequence). CDR3 region: CASSPGQGAGGYTF. The CDR3 DNA is TGTGCCAGCAGCCCTGGACAGGGGGCTGGTGGCTACACCTTC.

This chain uses TRBV7-9 with TRBJ2-7; 8 positions agree with TRBD2. The junction had 12 bases not matched to a gene; V was cut back by 3 bases and J by 5 bases. Germline values: CDR1 SEHNR, CDR2 FQNEAQ (reference sequence). The CDR3 covers 16 residues. In DNA, the CDR3 is TGTGCCAGCAGCTTTGTCCCGGGACTAGTCTTCCACGAGCAGTACTTC. Amino acid sequence: CASSFVPGLVFHEQYF.

The chain links TRBV9 to TRBJ1-6; weak D call: TRBD1 (5 bases). This CDR3 comprises 15 residues. Germline V lookup: CDR1 SGDLS, CDR2 YYNGEE. Trimming pared 3 bases from V and 4 bases from J, leaving 11 bases between. The CDR3 nucleotides are TGTGCCAGCAGCGCCACAGGTTCTTATAATTCACCCCTCCACTTT. Translating it yields CASSATGSYNSPLHF.

The rearrangement joins TRBV11-3 to TRBJ1-4; D gene uncertain. The V gene's germline CDR1 is SGHNT and CDR2 YENEEA. V was pared by 0 bases and J by 0 bases, with 14 bases between. This CDR3 has 18 residues. The CDR3 DNA follows: TGTGCCAGCAGCTTAGACGCCAGGCCCGGACCAACTAATGAAAAACTGTTTTTT. This translates into CASSLDARPGPTNEKLFF.

The rearrangement joins TRBV20-1 to TRBJ2-7; possible D gene TRBD1, 5 bases. With 5 bases removed from V and 6 bases from J, the gap between germline ends came to 11 bases. Germline V gene sequence: CDR1 DFQATT, CDR2 SNEGSKA (reference sequence). The length of the CDR3 is 11 residues. The CDR3 coding sequence is TGCAGTGCTGGCAGGGTTGGCGAGCAGTACTTC. Amino acid sequence: CSAGRVGEQYF.

Only one count was recorded for this clone. The rearrangement uses TRBV5-4 and TRBJ2-3; 9 bases are shared with TRBD1. This CDR3 is 15 amino acids long. The J segment lost 3 bases and the V segment lost 2 bases, leaving 4 bases of the junction unmatched. Germline CDR1 SGHNT, CDR2 YYREEE (reference sequence). The CDR3 spells CASSLQGAETDTQYF. The DNA of the CDR3 is TGTGCCAGCAGCTTACAGGGGGCTGAGACAGATACGCAGTATTTT.

This chain links TRBV7-9 with TRBJ2-7, with 9 positions matching TRBD1. CDR1 and CDR2 (germline): SEHNR, FQNEAQ (reference sequence). Trimming removed 5 bases from V and 10 bases from J; junction bases left unmatched: 12. The CDR3 extends over 14 amino acids. CDR3 nucleotides: TGTGCCAGCAGCCAGGGAGGACAGGGGTATGAACAGTACTTC. Translation: CASSQGGQGYEQYF. Full variable domain (remainder filled in from reference TRBV7-9 and TRBJ2-7): DTGVSQNPRHKITKRGQNVTFRCDPISEHNRLYWYRQTLGQGPEFLTYFQNEAQLEKSRLLSDRFSAERPKGSFSTLEIQRTEQGDSAMYLCASSQGGQGYEQYFGPGTRLTVT.

This clone has just one count. The same CDR3 can be traced to other DNA sequences in this sample. This chain links TRBV30 with TRBJ2-7; 12 bases align to TRBD1. This CDR3 has 14 amino acids. CDR1 is GTSNPN, CDR2 SVGIG, per germline (reference sequence). Unmatched junction bases numbered 3, after V lost 0 bases and J lost 6 bases. The CDR3 nucleotides are TGTGCCTGGAGTGTGGGACAGGGGGCTAGCGAGCAGTACTTC. Its translation is CAWSVGQGASEQYF. Drawing the rest from reference TRBV30 and TRBJ2-7, the complete variable domain is SQTIHQWPATLVQPVGSPLSLECTVEGTSNPNLYWYRQAAGRGLQLLFYSVGIGQISSEVPQNLSASRPQDRQFILSSKKLLLSDSGFYLCAWSVGQGASEQYFGPGTRLTVT.

The V and J genes are TRBV4-1 and TRBJ1-2, with a weak D call TRBD1 (5 bases). Trimming took off 4 bases at V and 0 bases at J, with 15 bases between the two ends. Germline V lookup: CDR1 MGHRA, CDR2 YSYEKL. This CDR3 has 16 residues. CDR3 loop: CASSPGGGWANYGYTF. The DNA of the CDR3 is TGCGCCAGCAGCCCCGGGGGGGGATGGGCTAACTATGGCTACACCTTC.

V usage is TRBV27 and J usage is TRBJ2-1, with 8 bases identical to TRBD2. Germline CDR1 MNHEY, CDR2 SMNVEV (reference sequence). This CDR3 comprises 17 residues. Germline trimming cut 5 bases from V and 6 bases from J; bases unmatched to any gene: 15. The CDR3 DNA follows: TGTGCCAGCAGTGTGTTGGGCGTAGCGGGACGAGGCAATGAGCAGTTCTTC. As protein: CASSVLGVAGRGNEQFF.

Remarks on this clone: Other nucleotide sequences in the sample specify the same CDR3. The chain employs TRBV4-3 and TRBJ1-1; possible D gene TRBD1, 5 bases. The ends were cut back, 0 bases at V and 5 bases at J, with 13 bases in the middle. This CDR3 is built from 15 residues. The germline V gene encodes CDR1 LGHNA and CDR2 YSLEER. CDR3 nucleotide sequence: TGCGCCAGCAGCCAAGATCCCGGGGGAGGTACTGAAGCTTTCTTT. Residues: CASSQDPGGGTEAFF.

This clone was seen only once. This chain links TRBV7-9 with TRBJ2-3; no clear D. The germline V and J ends were trimmed by 5 bases and 5 bases, with 11 bases remaining between them. This CDR3 is 13 amino acids long. Germline CDR1 reads SEHNR; CDR2 reads FQNEAQ (reference sequence). The CDR3 loop reads CASSDLTLDTQYF. The CDR3 nucleotides are TGTGCCAGCAGCGATTTGACACTAGATACGCAGTATTTT.

V is TRBV30 and J is TRBJ2-7, with unresolved D. Germline V gene lookup returns CDR1 GTSNPN and CDR2 SVGIG (reference sequence). The CDR3 has 12 amino acids. V lost 3 bases and J lost 7, with 13 bases in between. This chain's CDR3 is CAWSDAVPEQYF. In DNA, the CDR3 is TGTGCCTGGAGCGATGCGGTTCCGGAGCAGTACTTC. Variable domain in full (rest from reference TRBV30 and TRBJ2-7): SQTIHQWPATLVQPVGSPLSLECTVEGTSNPNLYWYRQAAGRGLQLLFYSVGIGQISSEVPQNLSASRPQDRQFILSSKKLLLSDSGFYLCAWSDAVPEQYFGPGTRLTVT.

The V and J genes are TRBV27 and TRBJ2-7, with a weak D call TRBD1 (7 bases). The CDR3 totals 15 residues. V lost 5 bases to trimming and J lost 3 bases, with 17 bases between them. Germline V gene sequence: CDR1 MNHEY, CDR2 SMNVEV (reference sequence). The CDR3 protein is CASSPRPQGGYEQYF. The CDR3 region has the DNA TGTGCCAGCAGTCCACGGCCCCAGGGGGGCTACGAGCAGTACTTC.

The gene calls are TRBV4-1 and TRBJ1-4, with 7 bases matching TRBD1. The ends lost 2 bases at V and 8 bases at J; junction bases unmatched: 5. This CDR3 contains 14 residues. Germline V gene sequence: CDR1 MGHRA, CDR2 YSYEKL. The CDR3 is CASSQQQGYEKLFF. The CDR3 DNA reads TGCGCCAGCAGCCAACAACAGGGGTACGAAAAACTGTTTTTT.

This chain links TRBV19 with TRBJ2-7; maybe TRBD1 (5 bases). Germline loops: CDR1 LNHDA, CDR2 SQIVND (reference sequence). V was cut by 3 bases and J by 0 bases, with 12 bases left in between. This CDR3 spans 15 amino acids. CDR3 sequence reads: CASSIWGRSSYEQYF. The CDR3 coding sequence is TGTGCCAGTAGTATTTGGGGCAGGAGCTCCTACGAGCAGTACTTC.

The CDR3: CASSQDGPGGGANVLTF. For the CDR3, the DNA is TGCGCCAGCAGCCAAGACGGACCCGGCGGGGGGGCCAACGTCCTGACTTTC. This chain uses TRBV4-3 with TRBJ2-6, with D maybe TRBD2 (5 bases). This CDR3 is 17 amino acids long. CDR1 is LGHNA, CDR2 YSLEER, per germline. Trimming took off 0 bases at V and 4 bases at J, with 13 bases between the two ends.

The sample holds a few counts of this clone. The rearrangement links TRBV19 to TRBJ1-1; D gene ambiguous. The germline V and J ends were trimmed by 3 bases and 4 bases, with 12 bases remaining between them. The CDR3 covers 14 residues. Germline V lookup: CDR1 LNHDA, CDR2 SQIVND (reference sequence). CDR3 DNA sequence: TGTGCCAGTAGTATGGTTTCCCTAGGCACTGAAGCTTTCTTT. This gives the protein CASSMVSLGTEAFF.

The chain links TRBV9 to TRBJ2-1; 11 bases agree with TRBD2. The CDR3 has 20 residues. In germline, CDR1 is SGDLS, CDR2 YYNGEE. The V segment lost 4 bases and the J segment 0 bases; nucleotides outside the gene matches: 15. The CDR3 DNA reads as TGTGCCAGCAGCCCCCGGGGCACGGGACTAGCGGACCTCTCCTACAATGAGCAGTTCTTC. Residues: CASSPRGTGLADLSYNEQFF.